These 5 T cell receptor beta chains share one sample of origin, sequenced in a study of T cell clonality in common variable immunodeficiency. Profiling relied on immunoSEQ multiplex PCR, and the TCRdb table lists in-frame clones only, not all of them. The sample yields around 45,000 clones, without any singletons. Input material: peripheral blood mononuclear cells. The receptors here all came from a person between 18 and 69 years old in good health.

This clone has ten or more counts. The read falls 3 residues short of the CDR3 end, and the missing part is taken from the germline J gene. The rearrangement uses TRBV6-2 or TRBV6-3 and TRBJ2-1; the match to TRBD2 covers 8 bases. Germline CDR1 and CDR2: MNHEY and SVGEGT. J was trimmed by 4 bases and V by 7 bases; bases with no gene match: 6. This CDR3 contains 14 residues. This CDR3 reads CASTETSAYNEQFF. The CDR3 DNA, read in part, is TGTGCCAGCACCGAGACTAGCGCGTACAATGAG.

In this sample, this clone turned up many times. The covered CDR3 bases are TGTGCCAGTAGCCCAGCCAGGAGCTCCTACAATGAG. Amino acid sequence: CASSPARSSYNE. The CDR3, in full, reads CASSPARSSYNEQFF. The gene calls are TRBV19 and TRBJ2-1; D gene uncertain. From the germline J gene comes the end of the CDR3, since the read stops 3 residues before it. The ends were cut back, 6 bases at V and 0 bases at J, with 12 bases in the middle. The CDR3 spans 15 residues. The germline V gene encodes CDR1 LNHDA and CDR2 SQIVND (reference sequence).

This clone occurred many times. The CDR3 goes on 3 residues after the read ends, and that part is filled in from the germline J gene. The chain employs TRBV6-2 or TRBV6-3 and TRBJ2-1; 11 bases align to TRBD2. V lost 0 bases and J lost 8; bases outside the gene matches: 3. Germline loops: CDR1 MNHEY, CDR2 SVGEGT. This CDR3 spans 15 amino acids. Here the CDR3 reads CASSYSTSGGDEQFF. CDR3 bases read: TGTGCCAGCAGTTACTCTACTAGCGGGGGCGATGAG.

This clone was seen many times. This sample includes further DNA sequences coding for the same CDR3. The CDR3 sequence: CASSLTGTGSYGYTF. CDR3 bases read: TGTGCCAGCAGCCTAACCGGGACAGGCTCCTATGGC. The chain links TRBV7-9 to TRBJ1-2; 8 positions agree with TRBD1. The read comes to an end 3 residues before the CDR3 does, leaving the germline J gene to fill in the end. Unmatched junction bases numbered 9, after V lost 5 bases and J lost 4 bases. Germline CDR1 is SEHNR and CDR2 is FQNEAQ (reference sequence). There are 15 residues in the CDR3.

This clone was counted ten times or more. The read terminates 3 residues before the CDR3 end, so the remaining end is supplied by the germline J gene. The chain combines TRBV4-1 with TRBJ1-6, with D unresolved. Germline V lookup: CDR1 MGHRA, CDR2 YSYEKL. CDR3 size: 18 residues. The V end lost 2 bases, the J end lost 5 bases, and 19 bases lay between the germline ends. The part of the CDR3 DNA that was read is TGCGCCAGCAGCCAAATCCACGGGTTCTACCTTGATAATTCACCC. Its translation is CASSQIHGFYLDNSP. The full CDR3 protein is CASSQIHGFYLDNSPLHF.